The clone carrying this T cell receptor (beta chain) was seen repeatedly, ten times or more. This sample was included in a study of CD8+ T cells in alopecia areata. V lost 2 bases and J lost 6, with 16 bases in between. The CDR3 loop spans 15 amino acids. CDR1 is ENHRY, CDR2 SYGVKD, per germline. RNA extraction and reverse transcription yielded cDNA as sequencing template. The assay was immunoSEQ multiplex PCR, and TCRdb's table has in-frame clones only and misses some. The table has about 180,000 clones, around 63% seen once. The investigators collected lesional scalp punch biopsies and peripheral blood from alopecia areata patients. Investigators sorted PBMCs to obtain both CD4+ and CD8+ T cells.

This specimen was CD4+ T cells sorted from blood, taken at week 0. The V and J genes are TRBV10-3 and TRBJ2-5, with D unresolved. This sequence originates from a human donor with alopecia areata. The CDR3 loop is CAISELSSAAKTQYF. Here the CDR3 DNA reads TGTGCCATCAGTGAGCTAAGTTCGGCTGCCAAGACCCAGTACTTC.